These 22 T cell receptor beta chains were sequenced from one sample in a study of blood T cell repertoires in COVID-19. Sequencing was performed with immunoSEQ multiplex PCR; in TCRdb, only in-frame clones are kept and a portion is missing. The sample records about 200,000 clones, approximately 80% being singletons. The specimen sequenced was PBMCs or T cells enriched from blood (not recorded which). The receptors originated from a woman aged 50 to 60 with acute COVID-19.

V and J are TRBV12-3 or TRBV12-4 and TRBJ1-3; D remains ambiguous. Trimming took 6 bases from V and 0 from J, leaving 6 bases between them. The CDR3 is 13 amino acids. The CDR3 here is CASSPNSGNTIYF. DNA for the CDR3: TGTGCCAGCAGCCCAAACTCTGGAAACACCATATATTTT.

V gene TRBV7-2 combines with J gene TRBJ2-1; TRBD2 aligns across 7 bases. Trimming took 1 base from V and 2 from J; bases not matched to a gene: 2. The germline V gene encodes CDR1 SGHTA and CDR2 FQGNSA. The CDR3 contains 15 residues. CDR3 nucleotides: TGTGCCAGCAGCTTAGTACGGGGGGCCTACAATGAGCAGTTCTTC. Amino acid sequence: CASSLVRGAYNEQFF.

This chain links TRBV7-7 with TRBJ2-2; D remains ambiguous. The CDR3 is made up of 13 amino acids. Germline values: CDR1 SSHAT, CDR2 FNYEAQ (reference sequence). V was trimmed by 5 bases and J by 5 bases, leaving 9 bases between them. CDR3 nucleotides: TGTGCCAGCAGCCTACTACCGACCGGGGAGCTGTTTTTT. This encodes CASSLLPTGELFF.

This chain uses TRBV19 with TRBJ1-1; D ambiguous. The V gene lost 5 bases and the J gene lost 1 base, with 5 bases spanning the gap. CDR3 length: 12 residues. CDR1 and CDR2 (germline): LNHDA, SQIVND (reference sequence). The CDR3 nucleotides read TGTGCCAGTAGTCCCCAGAACACTGAAGCTTTCTTT. It yields the protein CASSPQNTEAFF.

This clone has only one observation. The chain combines TRBV20-1 with TRBJ1-3; no firm D call. The CDR3 is 11 amino acids. Trimming removed 4 bases from V and 2 bases from J, with 3 bases in between. The germline CDR1 and CDR2 sequences are DFQATT and SNEGSKA (reference sequence). The CDR3 DNA reads TGCAGTGCTACAGCTGGAAACACCATATATTTT. Its translation is CSATAGNTIYF.

J is TRBJ2-2 and V is TRBV27; no clear D. V was clipped by 3 bases and J by 2 bases, with 7 bases between them. The CDR3 loop spans 14 amino acids. The V gene's germline CDR1 is MNHEY and CDR2 SMNVEV (reference sequence). The CDR3 sequence is CASSFAVNTGELFF. CDR3 bases: TGTGCCAGCAGTTTCGCAGTTAACACCGGGGAGCTGTTTTTT.

The chain carries TRBV19 and TRBJ1-2; 7 bases line up with TRBD1. The germline gives CDR1 LNHDA, CDR2 SQIVND (reference sequence). CDR3 length: 14 amino acids. The trim removed 6 bases at V and 3 bases at J, leaving 7 bases unmatched. In DNA form, the CDR3 reads TGTGCCAGTAGGAGACAGGGTAGGGACTATGGCTACACCTTC. Protein product: CASRRQGRDYGYTF.

The chain couples TRBV5-1 to TRBJ2-6; D may be TRBD2 (5 bases). Germline V gene data show CDR1 as SGHRS and CDR2 as YFSETQ. V dropped 3 bases and J dropped 4 bases, with 11 bases sitting between them. The CDR3 loop spans 15 amino acids. This chain's CDR3 is CASSSEVGGANVLTF. The CDR3, as DNA: TGCGCCAGCAGCTCGGAGGTTGGAGGGGCCAACGTCCTGACTTTC. The variable domain in full, with the rest retrieved from reference TRBV5-1 and TRBJ2-6, is KAGVTQTPRYLIKTRGQQVTLSCSPISGHRSVSWYQQTPGQGLQFLFEYFSETQRNKGNFPGRFSGRQFSNSRSEMNVSTLELGDSALYLCASSSEVGGANVLTFGAGSRLTVL.

The CDR3: CASSVTGNYGYTF. The CDR3 bases are TGTGCCAGCAGCGTTACAGGGAACTATGGCTACACCTTC. V gene TRBV2 combines with J gene TRBJ1-2; a weak D match, TRBD1 (6 bases). Germline loops: CDR1 SNHLY, CDR2 FYNNEI. The CDR3 has 13 residues. The V gene lost 6 bases and the J gene lost 2 bases, with 10 bases spanning the gap.

The chain is built from TRBV18 and TRBJ1-6, with D perhaps TRBD1 (5 bases). CDR1 and CDR2 from the germline V gene are KGHSH and LQKENI. The CDR3 runs 14 residues. The V end was cut by 5 bases, the J end by 10 bases, with 15 bases between. This CDR3 is CASSADSTQSPLHF. DNA of the CDR3: TGTGCCAGCTCAGCCGACAGTACCCAATCACCCCTCCACTTT.

Ten or more counts support this clone. J is TRBJ2-7 and V is TRBV18; D unclear. V lost 3 bases, J lost 6 bases, and 21 bases lay in between. CDR3 length equals 16 residues. The germline gives CDR1 KGHSH, CDR2 LQKENI. CDR3: CASSPTPSSIVAEQYF. The CDR3 DNA reads TGTGCCAGCTCACCCACCCCGAGTAGCATTGTTGCCGAGCAGTACTTC.

The chain recombines TRBV2 with TRBJ2-4, with 10 bases identical to TRBD2. The CDR3 is 16 amino acids. Losses at the gene ends were 3 bases for V and 3 bases for J; bases not matched to a gene: 5. Germline assignment: CDR1 SNHLY and CDR2 FYNNEI. The CDR3 is CASSDHLAGDKNIQYF. DNA for the CDR3: TGTGCCAGCAGTGATCATCTAGCGGGGGACAAAAACATTCAGTACTTC.

This clone has just a few counts. The V call is TRBV28, the J call TRBJ1-3, with TRBD1 as a possible D gene (6 bases). In germline, CDR1 is MDHEN, CDR2 SYDVKM. The CDR3 is made up of 15 amino acids. V was clipped by 6 bases and J by 2 bases, with 14 bases between them. Written as DNA, the CDR3 is TGTGCCAGCAGCGACGTGGCAGGGGCTGGAAACACCATATATTTT. Translation gives CASSDVAGAGNTIYF.

This chain connects TRBV6-2 or TRBV6-3 to TRBJ2-1; 8 positions agree with TRBD2. With V trimmed by 5 bases and J by 9 bases, 15 bases remained unmatched. Germline CDR1 MNHEY, CDR2 SVGEGT. The CDR3 has 16 amino acids. CDR3 amino acids: CASSPIAAGLEIEQFF. The CDR3 DNA sequence: TGTGCCAGCAGTCCCATTGCTGCGGGACTAGAAATTGAGCAGTTCTTC.

The chain links TRBV7-3 to TRBJ2-1; weak D call: TRBD2 (6 bases). The germline gives CDR1 SGHTA, CDR2 FQGTGA. The CDR3 covers 15 residues. Between the trimmed V and J ends, which lost 4 bases and 6 bases, there was a span of 16 bases. The CDR3 DNA reads as TGTGCCAGCAGCTCCCAGGGAGGTTTGTCCAATGAGCAGTTCTTC. It is translated as CASSSQGGLSNEQFF.

The chain carries TRBV23-1 and TRBJ2-4; tentative D call: TRBD2 (5 bases). TRBV23-1 is designated an ORF whose function remains uncertain. Trimming stripped 8 bases from V and 0 bases from J, with 23 bases between. This CDR3 spans 18 amino acids. The CDR3: CASPSIGSGGIAKNIQYF. Written as DNA, the CDR3 is TGCGCCAGCCCTAGCATCGGCTCAGGAGGAATAGCCAAAAACATTCAGTACTTC.

The chain uses TRBV3-1 (or the pseudogene TRBV3-2) and TRBJ1-4; D is perhaps TRBD1 (6 bases). The V end lost 2 bases, the J end lost 5 bases, and 12 bases lay between the germline ends. CDR1 LGHDT and CDR2 YNNKEL come from the germline V gene (reference sequence). This CDR3 contains 15 residues. As DNA, the CDR3 is TGTGCCAGCAGCCAACGGAAGGGGGACAATGAAAAACTGTTTTTT. Protein product: CASSQRKGDNEKLFF.

This clone came up once. This chain connects TRBV9 to TRBJ1-6; no firm D call. Trimming left V 3 bases short and J 0 bases short, with 13 bases between. CDR3 length: 17 amino acids. Germline V lookup: CDR1 SGDLS, CDR2 YYNGEE. The CDR3 nucleotides are TGTGCCAGCAGCGGAGCCGACGGGAGCTCCTATAATTCACCCCTCCACTTT. Translating gives CASSGADGSSYNSPLHF.

The chain couples TRBV5-4 to TRBJ2-7; TRBD1 matches at 9 bases. CDR3 length: 14 amino acids. V was pared by 3 bases and J by 5 bases, with 6 bases of the junction left unmatched. CDR1 is SGHNT and CDR2 is YYREEE in the germline V gene (reference sequence). CDR3 residues: CASSSPGQGHEQYF. CDR3 bases: TGTGCCAGCAGCTCGCCGGGACAGGGTCACGAGCAGTACTTC.

The rearrangement uses TRBV7-2 and TRBJ1-1; 9 nucleotides line up with TRBD1. V was clipped by 5 bases and J by 6 bases; unmatched bases: 4. The CDR3 loop spans 13 amino acids. Germline loops: CDR1 SGHTA, CDR2 FQGNSA. CDR3 DNA sequence: TGTGCCAGCAGCGCCAGACAGGGGGCTGAAGCTTTCTTT. Its protein is CASSARQGAEAFF. Variable domain in full (rest from reference TRBV7-2 and TRBJ1-1): GAGVSQSPSNKVTEKGKDVELRCDPISGHTALYWYRQSLGQGLEFLIYFQGNSAPDKSGLPSDRFSAERTGGSVSTLTIQRTQQEDSAVYLCASSARQGAEAFFGQGTRLTVV.

The gene calls are TRBV18 and TRBJ1-4, with TRBD1 matching over 7 bases. V lost 3 bases and J lost 5; bases outside the gene matches: 3. The CDR3 has 14 residues. From germline, CDR1 is KGHSH and CDR2 LQKENI. CDR3 sequence reads: CASSPGRGNEKLFF. CDR3 nucleotide sequence: TGTGCCAGCTCACCGGGCAGGGGGAATGAAAAACTGTTTTTT.

J is TRBJ1-5 and V is TRBV5-1; D gene unclear. Germline values: CDR1 SGHRS, CDR2 YFSETQ. V dropped 4 bases and J dropped 4 bases, with 12 bases sitting between them. This CDR3 has 14 amino acids. In DNA, the CDR3 is TGCGCCAGCAGCAAGGACGGAGGGAATCAGCCCCAGCATTTT. Encoded protein: CASSKDGGNQPQHF.